The rows below give T cell receptor beta chains drawn from one sample of a study of T cell repertoires in cytomegalovirus infection. One entry per CDR3 protein, called by TCRdb with MiXCR from the reads. The sample lists 150,000 to 200,000 distinct CDR3 sequences, under 30% occurring once. The sequenced material came from PBMCs. The receptors stem from a human donor in good health (CMV status not recorded). Some clones in this sample may be carry-over from other donors' samples. The CDR3 runs from the conserved cysteine through the conserved F or W. D genes are given only for firm matches. Clone size, where shown, is once, few, many, or a class for clones that have expanded.

>TRBJ2-7|NA|NA|TRBV6-8
CASSYSGYGSEQYF
TGTGCCAGCAGTTACTCGGGCTACGGGAGCGAGCAGTACTTC
>TRBJ2-5|TRBD2|few|TRBV20-1
CSARGFPRGLAGQETQYF
TGCAGTGCTAGAGGCTTTCCCCGGGGACTAGCGGGGCAAGAGACCCAGTACTTC
>TRBJ1-5|TRBD1|few|TRBV19
CASSIVTGGNQPQHF
TGTGCCAGTAGTATAGTAACAGGGGGCAATCAGCCCCAGCATTTT
>TRBJ2-2|TRBD2|NA|TRBV19
CASILDLAGANGELFF
TGTGCCAGTATCCTTGACCTAGCGGGGGCCAACGGGGAGCTGTTTTTT
>TRBJ1-1|NA|NA|TRBV27
CASSQGPYTEAFF
TGTGCCAGCAGTCAGGGACCCTACACTGAAGCTTTCTTT
>TRBJ2-7|TRBD1|NA|TRBV7-6
CASSLAPGQGKGEQYF
TGTGCCAGCAGCTTAGCCCCGGGACAGGGGAAGGGCGAGCAGTACTTC
>TRBJ1-2|TRBD1|NA|TRBV18
CASSGTGMFRGTF
TGTGCCAGCTCCGGGACAGGGATGTTTCGCGGCACCTTC
>TRBJ2-7|TRBD2|many|TRBV7-2
CASRPAGGLSYEQYF
TGTGCCAGCAGACCAGCGGGGGGGCTATCCTACGAGCAGTACTTC
>TRBJ2-2|NA|few|TRBV12-3/TRBV12-4
CASSYSGGRANTGELFF
TGTGCCAGCAGTTATTCAGGGGGGAGGGCGAACACCGGGGAGCTGTTTTTT
>TRBJ1-5|NA|NA|TRBV4-3
CASSQPEFNQPQHF
TGCGCCAGCAGCCAGCCGGAGTTCAATCAGCCCCAGCATTTT
>TRBJ2-3|NA|many|TRBV7-2
CASSYSRTQDTQYF
TGTGCCAGCAGCTACTCACGGACCCAAGATACGCAGTATTTT
>TRBJ2-2|NA|many|TRBV20-1
CSAREPNTGELFF
TGCAGTGCTAGAGAGCCCAACACCGGGGAGCTGTTTTTT
>TRBJ2-7|NA|many|TRBV29-1
CSVEVGGQQEQYF
TGCAGCGTTGAAGTCGGCGGCCAGCAAGAGCAGTACTTC
>TRBJ1-1|TRBD1|NA|TRBV7-6
CASTGVGQESEAFF
TGTGCCAGCACCGGGGTAGGACAGGAAAGTGAAGCTTTTTTT
>TRBJ1-1|NA|NA|TRBV29-1
CSVEVQGAFF
TGCAGCGTTGAAGTGCAGGGAGCTTTCTTT
>TRBJ2-5|NA|NA|TRBV7-9
CASSLGRRGQETQYF
TGTGCCAGCAGTCTCGGGCGGCGGGGACAAGAGACCCAGTACTTC
>TRBJ2-1|TRBD1|NA|TRBV30
CAWSPWDRGLNEQFF
TGTGCCTGGAGTCCCTGGGACAGGGGGCTGAATGAGCAGTTCTTC
>TRBJ2-3|TRBD1|NA|TRBV29-1
CSYGLTTGRTDTQYF
TGCAGCTACGGACTCACGACAGGGCGCACAGATACGCAGTATTTT
>TRBJ2-7|NA|few|TRBV25-1
CASRASLEQYF
TGTGCCAGCAGAGCCAGTCTCGAGCAGTACTTC
>TRBJ2-1|NA|NA|TRBV10-3
CAISEQGVDEQFF
TGTGCCATCAGTGAGCAAGGGGTGGATGAGCAGTTCTTC
>TRBJ1-2|NA|many|TRBV7-2
CASSPAGAGYTF
TGTGCCAGCAGCCCCGCGGGGGCTGGCTACACCTTC
>TRBJ2-1|TRBD1|few|TRBV20-1
CSARADRALSSYNEQFF
TGCAGTGCTAGAGCTGACAGGGCCCTAAGCTCCTACAATGAGCAGTTCTTC
>TRBJ1-2|NA|NA|TRBV7-9
CASRPLGPSYGYTF
TGTGCCAGCAGGCCGTTAGGCCCTAGCTATGGCTACACCTTC
>TRBJ1-5|NA|few|TRBV12-3/TRBV12-4
CASSFDRNQPQHF
TGTGCCAGCAGTTTCGACAGGAATCAGCCCCAGCATTTT
>TRBJ2-4|NA|NA|TRBV7-2
CASSLAGNNIQYF
TGTGCCAGCAGCTTAGCCGGGAACAACATTCAGTACTTC
>TRBJ2-3|NA|many|TRBV7-8
CASSYTDTQYF
TGTGCCAGCAGCTACACAGATACGCAGTATTTT
>TRBJ1-5|NA|few|TRBV4-1
CASSQEGAGQSNQPQHF
TGCGCCAGCAGCCAAGAAGGGGCAGGGCAAAGCAATCAGCCCCAGCATTTT
>TRBJ2-1|TRBD2|NA|TRBV20-1
CSALQTGTTWSGEQFF
TGCAGTGCTCTCCAAACCGGGACTACATGGTCGGGTGAGCAGTTCTTC
>TRBJ1-4|NA|NA|TRBV5-4
CASSLAGTTNEKLFF
TGTGCCAGCAGCTTGGCGGGAACAACTAATGAAAAACTGTTTTTT
>TRBJ1-2|NA|NA|TRBV12-3/TRBV12-4
CASSYTGTTGGYTF
TGTGCCAGCAGTTATACCGGGACGACGGGTGGCTACACCTTC
>TRBJ2-1|NA|NA|TRBV7-4
CASSSGERGEQFF
TGTGCCAGCAGCTCAGGGGAACGGGGCGAGCAGTTCTTC
>TRBJ2-3|NA|NA|TRBV29-1
CSVGRLGGADTQYF
TGCAGCGTTGGCCGTTTAGGGGGGGCGGATACGCAGTATTTT
>TRBJ2-7|NA|few|TRBV7-8
CASSPGDLVYEQYF
TGTGCCAGCAGCCCAGGGGATTTGGTATACGAGCAGTACTTC
>TRBJ2-2|TRBD1|few|TRBV6-1
CASSPRDRGMRELFF
TGTGCCAGCAGTCCCCGGGACAGGGGGATGAGGGAGCTGTTTTTT
>TRBJ1-5|NA|once|TRBV27
CASSFLGGNQPQHF
TGTGCCAGCAGTTTCTTAGGCGGCAATCAGCCCCAGCATTTT
>TRBJ1-4|TRBD1|NA|TRBV7-2
CASSPDRDGKLFF
TGTGCCAGCAGCCCGGACAGGGACGGAAAACTGTTTTTT
>TRBJ2-7|TRBD2|NA|TRBV7-9
CASSWFAGVREQYF
TGTGCCAGCAGCTGGTTTGCGGGGGTCCGGGAGCAGTACTTC
>TRBJ2-3|TRBD2|few|TRBV12-3/TRBV12-4
CATTSDSSGGRDTQYF
TGTGCCACAACTTCGGATTCTAGCGGGGGCCGGGATACGCAGTATTTT
>TRBJ2-5|NA|NA|TRBV7-3
CASSLNSGTPQETQYF
TGTGCCAGCAGCTTAAATTCCGGGACCCCCCAAGAGACCCAGTACTTC
>TRBJ2-2|TRBD2|few|TRBV7-8
CASSFSSGGTGELFF
TGTGCCAGCAGCTTTTCTAGCGGGGGGACCGGGGAGCTGTTTTTT
>TRBJ2-3|TRBD2|few|TRBV6-4
CASSDGDGGGHTDTQYF
TGTGCCAGCAGTGATGGGGACGGCGGGGGGCACACAGATACGCAGTATTTT
>TRBJ2-5|TRBD2|NA|TRBV20-1
CSAQTLAGGQETQYF
TGCAGTGCTCAAACCCTAGCGGGGGGGCAAGAGACCCAGTACTTC
>TRBJ2-5|TRBD2|many|TRBV7-8
CASSFGGLASKETQYF
TGTGCCAGCAGCTTTGGCGGACTAGCGTCGAAAGAGACCCAGTACTTC
>TRBJ1-5|NA|NA|TRBV2
CASGQSNQPQHF
TGTGCCAGTGGACAGAGCAATCAGCCCCAGCATTTT
>TRBJ2-1|NA|few|TRBV19
CASSPPSGSSSYNEQFF
TGTGCCAGTAGTCCTCCGAGCGGCTCGAGCTCCTACAATGAGCAGTTCTTC
>TRBJ1-5|NA|NA|TRBV15
CATSRDSGVQPQHF
TGTGCCACCAGCAGAGATAGTGGGGTTCAGCCCCAGCATTTT
>TRBJ2-7|NA|NA|TRBV6-1
CASSEARTSYEQYF
TGTGCCAGCAGTGAAGCGCGGACTTCCTACGAGCAGTACTTC
>TRBJ2-1|TRBD2|NA|TRBV12-3/TRBV12-4
CASSLLAGGDNEQFF
TGTGCCAGCAGTTTACTAGCGGGGGGCGACAATGAGCAGTTCTTC
>TRBJ2-1|NA|NA|TRBV7-9
CASSLGNLDNEQFF
TGTGCCAGCAGCTTAGGAAACCTTGACAATGAGCAGTTCTTC
>TRBJ1-5|NA|few|TRBV7-2
CASSLKGEPQHF
TGTGCCAGCAGCTTAAAGGGGGAGCCCCAGCATTTT
>TRBJ1-1|NA|many|TRBV29-1
CSVINIGTEAFF
TGCAGCGTCATAAATATAGGCACTGAAGCTTTCTTT
>TRBJ2-7|NA|NA|TRBV20-1
CSARDHAGALEQYF
TGCAGTGCTAGAGATCACGCCGGGGCCCTCGAGCAGTACTTC
>TRBJ2-5|TRBD2|once|TRBV20-1
CSAKLAGGRETQYF
TGCAGTGCCAAACTAGCGGGGGGCCGGGAGACCCAGTACTTC
>TRBJ1-2|TRBD1|NA|TRBV13
CASSLRDREEEDYGYTF
TGTGCCAGCAGCTTAAGGGACAGGGAAGAGGAGGACTATGGCTACACCTTC
>TRBJ1-6|TRBD1|few|TRBV20-1
CSASRQGNSPLHF
TGCAGTGCTTCCCGACAGGGGAATTCACCCCTCCACTTT
>TRBJ1-3|NA|NA|TRBV3-1
CASSQGTASSGNTIYF
TGTGCCAGCAGCCAAGGGACGGCGAGCTCTGGAAACACCATATATTTT
>TRBJ1-4|NA|NA|TRBV9
CASSPNPDSTRLFF
TGTGCCAGCAGCCCCAACCCCGACAGCACGAGGCTGTTTTTT
>TRBJ1-6|NA|NA|TRBV12-3/TRBV12-4
CASSSSGDSPLHF
TGTGCCAGCAGTTCCTCAGGGGATTCACCCCTCCACTTT
>TRBJ2-1|NA|NA|TRBV4-1
CASSQDRGRRYNEQFF
TGTGCCAGCAGCCAAGATAGGGGACGGCGCTACAATGAGCAGTTCTTC
>TRBJ1-2|NA|NA|TRBV7-2
CASTLLIGYGYTF
TGTGCCAGCACCCTGTTGATCGGATATGGCTACACCTTC